A single sample is the source of the 2 T cell receptor beta chains below, sequenced in a study of radiotherapy plus CTLA-4 blockade in lung cancer. Clones were read by immunoSEQ multiplex PCR, and TCRdb kept only the in-frame ones, dropping some. The profile shows 35,000 to 50,000 clones, approximately 73% of them singletons. The sample was peripheral blood, taken from a patient treated with radiotherapy plus ipilimumab. All receptors come from a human donor with non-small cell lung cancer who had a complete response to radiotherapy plus ipilimumab.

The gene calls are TRBV5-1 and TRBJ2-5, with TRBD2 matching over 11 bases. The CDR3 covers 16 residues. The germline gives CDR1 SGHRS, CDR2 YFSETQ. V shed 4 bases and J 5 bases; nucleotides not matched to a gene: 10. The CDR3 here is CASSPTSGSRRETQYF. The DNA for the CDR3 is TGCGCCAGCAGCCCTACTAGCGGGAGTAGGAGGGAGACCCAGTACTTC. Based on the CDR3 plus reference TRBV5-1 and TRBJ2-5, the full variable domain is KAGVTQTPRYLIKTRGQQVTLSCSPISGHRSVSWYQQTPGQGLQFLFEYFSETQRNKGNFPGRFSGRQFSNSRSEMNVSTLELGDSALYLCASSPTSGSRRETQYFGPGTRLLVL.

The CDR3 DNA reads TGCGCCAGCAGCCGTTCGAGCGGGTGGGGAGTTGAGCAGTTCTTC. Encoded protein: CASSRSSGWGVEQFF. The chain is built from TRBV4-3 and TRBJ2-1; possible D gene TRBD2, 6 bases. Trimming stripped 4 bases from V and 9 bases from J, with 19 bases between. Per germline, CDR1 LGHNA and CDR2 YSLEER. The CDR3 runs to 15 residues.